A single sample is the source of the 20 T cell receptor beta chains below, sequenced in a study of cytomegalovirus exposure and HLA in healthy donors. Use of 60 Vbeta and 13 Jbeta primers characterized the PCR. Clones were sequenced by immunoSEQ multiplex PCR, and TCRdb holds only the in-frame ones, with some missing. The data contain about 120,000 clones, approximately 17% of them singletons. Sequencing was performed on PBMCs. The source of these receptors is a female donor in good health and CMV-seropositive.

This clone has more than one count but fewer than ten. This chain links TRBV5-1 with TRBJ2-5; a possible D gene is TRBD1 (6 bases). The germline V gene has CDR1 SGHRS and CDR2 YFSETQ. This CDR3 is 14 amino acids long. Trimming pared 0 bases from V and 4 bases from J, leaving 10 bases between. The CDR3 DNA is TGCGCCAGCAGCTTGGACAGGGCGGGAGAGACCCAGTACTTC. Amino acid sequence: CASSLDRAGETQYF.

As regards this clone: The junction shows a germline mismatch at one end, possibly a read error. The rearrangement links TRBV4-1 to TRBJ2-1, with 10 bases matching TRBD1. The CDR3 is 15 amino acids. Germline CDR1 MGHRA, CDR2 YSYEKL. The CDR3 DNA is TGCGCCAGCAGCCAAAGCGGGACAGGGGATCCTGAGCGGTTCTTC. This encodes CASSQSGTGDPERFF.

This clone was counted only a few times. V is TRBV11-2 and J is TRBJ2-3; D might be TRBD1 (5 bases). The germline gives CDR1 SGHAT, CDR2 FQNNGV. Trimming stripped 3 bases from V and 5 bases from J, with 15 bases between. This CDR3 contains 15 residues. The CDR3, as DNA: TGTGCCAGCAGCTTGCTAGGGGCCTGGGGAGATACGCAGTATTTT. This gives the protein CASSLLGAWGDTQYF.

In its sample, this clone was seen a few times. In DNA, the CDR3 is TGTGCCAGCAGCTTAGAATCACGACTTGGAAACACCATATATTTT. Translating it yields CASSLESRLGNTIYF. The chain employs TRBV11-2 and TRBJ1-3; D not certain. The CDR3 totals 15 residues. The V gene's germline CDR1 is SGHAT and CDR2 FQNNGV. Trimming stripped 0 bases from V and 3 bases from J, with 9 bases between.

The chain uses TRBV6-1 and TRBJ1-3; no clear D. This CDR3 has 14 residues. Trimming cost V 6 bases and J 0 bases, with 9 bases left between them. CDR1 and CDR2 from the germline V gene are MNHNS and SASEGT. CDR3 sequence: CASSRRDSGNTIYF. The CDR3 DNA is TGTGCCAGCAGCCGTCGAGACTCTGGAAACACCATATATTTT.

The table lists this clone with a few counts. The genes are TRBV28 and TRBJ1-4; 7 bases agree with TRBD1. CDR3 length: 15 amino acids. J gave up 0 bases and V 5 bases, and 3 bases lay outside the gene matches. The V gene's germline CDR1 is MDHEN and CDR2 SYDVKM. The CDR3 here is CASSPQGATNEKLFF. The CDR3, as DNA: TGTGCCAGCAGTCCCCAGGGGGCAACTAATGAAAAACTGTTTTTT.

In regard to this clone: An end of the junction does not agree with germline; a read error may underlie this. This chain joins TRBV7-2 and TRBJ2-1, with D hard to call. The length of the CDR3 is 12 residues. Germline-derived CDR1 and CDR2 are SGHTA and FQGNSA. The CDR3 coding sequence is TGTGCCAGCAGCCATTCCTATAATGAGCAGTTCTTC. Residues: CASSHSYNEQFF.

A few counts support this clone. The CDR3: CASSLLGQGAEAFF. CDR3 nucleotides: TGTGCCAGCTCACTCCTAGGACAGGGGGCTGAAGCTTTCTTT. J is TRBJ1-1 and V is TRBV18; the match to TRBD1 covers 10 bases. Per the germline V gene, CDR1 is KGHSH and CDR2 is LQKENI. This CDR3 has 14 amino acids. V lost 4 bases, J lost 6 bases, and 5 bases stayed unmatched.

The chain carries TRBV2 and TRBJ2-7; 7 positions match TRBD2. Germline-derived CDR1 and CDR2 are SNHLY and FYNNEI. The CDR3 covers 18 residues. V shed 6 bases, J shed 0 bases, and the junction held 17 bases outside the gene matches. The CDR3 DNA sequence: TGTGCCAGCAGCATAAGCGGGATAATACCCTTAAGCTCCTACGAGCAGTACTTC. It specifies CASSISGIIPLSSYEQYF. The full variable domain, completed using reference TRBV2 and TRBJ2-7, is EPEVTQTPSHQVTQMGQEVILRCVPISNHLYFYWYRQILGQKVEFLVSFYNNEISEKSEIFDDQFSVERPDGSNFTLKIRSTKLEDSAMYFCASSISGIIPLSSYEQYFGPGTRLTVT.

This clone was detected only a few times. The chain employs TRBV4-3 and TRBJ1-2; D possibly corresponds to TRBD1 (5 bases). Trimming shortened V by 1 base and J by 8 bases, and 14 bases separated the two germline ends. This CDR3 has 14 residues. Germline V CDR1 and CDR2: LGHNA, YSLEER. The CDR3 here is CASSQARDSWGYTF. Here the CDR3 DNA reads TGCGCCAGCAGCCAAGCCCGGGACTCGTGGGGCTACACCTTC.

CDR3 amino acids: CASSLSRGNEQFF. DNA for the CDR3: TGTGCCAGCAGTTTATCTCGGGGGAATGAGCAGTTCTTC. V usage is TRBV27 and J usage is TRBJ2-1; TRBD2 is a possible D gene (6 bases). The CDR3 consists of 13 residues. Germline V gene lookup returns CDR1 MNHEY and CDR2 SMNVEV (reference sequence). Trimming shortened V by 0 bases and J by 7 bases, and 7 bases separated the two germline ends.

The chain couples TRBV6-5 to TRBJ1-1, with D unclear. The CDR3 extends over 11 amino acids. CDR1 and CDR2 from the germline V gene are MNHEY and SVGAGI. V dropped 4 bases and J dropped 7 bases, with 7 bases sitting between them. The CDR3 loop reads CASSSAGEAFF. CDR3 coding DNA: TGTGCCAGCAGTTCCGCGGGTGAAGCTTTCTTT.

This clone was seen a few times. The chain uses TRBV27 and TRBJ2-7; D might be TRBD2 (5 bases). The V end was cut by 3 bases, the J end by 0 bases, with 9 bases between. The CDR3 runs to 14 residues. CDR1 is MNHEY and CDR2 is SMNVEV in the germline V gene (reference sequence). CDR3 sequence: CASSFGESSYEQYF. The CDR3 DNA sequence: TGTGCCAGCAGTTTCGGGGAAAGCTCCTACGAGCAGTACTTC.

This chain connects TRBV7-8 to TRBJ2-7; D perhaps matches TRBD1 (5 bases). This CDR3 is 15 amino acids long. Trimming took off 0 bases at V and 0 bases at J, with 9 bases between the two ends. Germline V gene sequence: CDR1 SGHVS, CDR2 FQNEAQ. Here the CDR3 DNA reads TGTGCCAGCAGCTTAGCGCAGGGCCCCTCCTACGAGCAGTACTTC. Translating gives CASSLAQGPSYEQYF. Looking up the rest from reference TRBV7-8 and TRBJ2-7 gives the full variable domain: GAGVSQSPRYKVAKRGQDVALRCDPISGHVSLFWYQQALGQGPEFLTYFQNEAQLDKSGLPSDRFFAERPEGSVSTLKIQRTQQEDSAVYLCASSLAQGPSYEQYFGPGTRLTVT.

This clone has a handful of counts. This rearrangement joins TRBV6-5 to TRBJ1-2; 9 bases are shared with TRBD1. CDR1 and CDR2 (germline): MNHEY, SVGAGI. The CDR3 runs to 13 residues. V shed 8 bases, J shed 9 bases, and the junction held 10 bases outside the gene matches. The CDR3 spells CASRSGTGISYTF. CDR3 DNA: TGTGCCAGCCGAAGCGGGACAGGGATAAGCTACACCTTC.

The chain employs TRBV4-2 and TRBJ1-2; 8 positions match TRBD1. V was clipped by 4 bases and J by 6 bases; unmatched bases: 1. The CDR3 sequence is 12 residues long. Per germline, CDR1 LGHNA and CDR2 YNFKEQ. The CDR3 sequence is CASSPTGDGYTF. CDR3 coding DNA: TGTGCCAGCAGCCCGACAGGGGATGGCTACACCTTC.

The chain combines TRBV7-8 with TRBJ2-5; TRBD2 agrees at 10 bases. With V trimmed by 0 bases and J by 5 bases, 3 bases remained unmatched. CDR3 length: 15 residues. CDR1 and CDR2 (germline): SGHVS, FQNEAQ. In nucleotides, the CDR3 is TGTGCCAGCAGCTTAGCTTCTAGCGGGAGTGAGACCCAGTACTTC. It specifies CASSLASSGSETQYF.

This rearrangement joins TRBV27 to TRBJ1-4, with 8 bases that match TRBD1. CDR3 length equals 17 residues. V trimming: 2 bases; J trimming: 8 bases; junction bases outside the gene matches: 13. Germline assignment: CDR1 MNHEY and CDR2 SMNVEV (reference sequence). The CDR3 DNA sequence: TGTGCCAGCAGTTTAATCGGGGCAGGGGGCGAAGGAGAAAAACTGTTTTTT. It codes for CASSLIGAGGEGEKLFF.

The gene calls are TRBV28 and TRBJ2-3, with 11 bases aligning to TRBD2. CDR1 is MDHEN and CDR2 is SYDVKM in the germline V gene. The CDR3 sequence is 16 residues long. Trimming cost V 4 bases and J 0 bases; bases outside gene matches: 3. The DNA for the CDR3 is TGTGCCAGCAGTTCCGGGACTAGCGGTAGCACAGATACGCAGTATTTT. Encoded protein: CASSSGTSGSTDTQYF.

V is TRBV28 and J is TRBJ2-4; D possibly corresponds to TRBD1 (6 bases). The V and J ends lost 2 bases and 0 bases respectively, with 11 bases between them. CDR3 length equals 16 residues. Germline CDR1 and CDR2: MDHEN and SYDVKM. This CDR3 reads CASSLAYRVAKNIQYF. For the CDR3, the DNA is TGTGCCAGCAGTTTAGCCTACAGGGTAGCCAAAAACATTCAGTACTTC.